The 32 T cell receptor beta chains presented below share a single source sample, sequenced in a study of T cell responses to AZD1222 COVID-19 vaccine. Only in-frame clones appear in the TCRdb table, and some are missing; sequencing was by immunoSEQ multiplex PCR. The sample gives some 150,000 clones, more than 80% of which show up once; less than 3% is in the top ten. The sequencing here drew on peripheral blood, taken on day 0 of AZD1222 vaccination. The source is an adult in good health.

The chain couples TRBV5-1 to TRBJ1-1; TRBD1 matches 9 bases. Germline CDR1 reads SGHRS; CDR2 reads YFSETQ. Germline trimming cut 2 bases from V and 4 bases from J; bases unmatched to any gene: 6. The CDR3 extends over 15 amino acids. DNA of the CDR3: TGCGCCAGCAGCTTCCAACAGGGACAGGGCACTGAAGCTTTCTTT. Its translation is CASSFQQGQGTEAFF.

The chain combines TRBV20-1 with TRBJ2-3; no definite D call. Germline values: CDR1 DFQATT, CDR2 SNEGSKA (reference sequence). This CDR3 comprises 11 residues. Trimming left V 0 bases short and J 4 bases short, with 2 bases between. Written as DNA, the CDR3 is TGCAGTGCTAGAGATTCAGATACGCAGTATTTT. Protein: CSARDSDTQYF.

This CDR3 reads CASRSPRAGGWCGGYTF. CDR3 in DNA: TGTGCCAGCAGATCTCCCCGGGCGGGGGGTTGGTGCGGTGGCTACACCTTC. This chain uses TRBV21-1 with TRBJ1-2. TRBV21-1 has pseudogene status. The CDR3 spans 17 residues.

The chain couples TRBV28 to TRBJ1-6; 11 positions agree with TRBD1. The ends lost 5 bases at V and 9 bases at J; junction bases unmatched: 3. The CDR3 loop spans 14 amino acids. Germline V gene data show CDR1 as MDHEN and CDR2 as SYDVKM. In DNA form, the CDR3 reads TGTGCCAGCAGTCCCGGGACAGGGGGTTCACCCCTCCACTTT. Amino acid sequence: CASSPGTGGSPLHF.

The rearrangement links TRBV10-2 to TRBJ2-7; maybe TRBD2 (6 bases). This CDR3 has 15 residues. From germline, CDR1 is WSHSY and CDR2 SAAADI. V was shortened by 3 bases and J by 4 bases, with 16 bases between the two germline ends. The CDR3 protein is CASSDRGRNSYEQYF. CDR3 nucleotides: TGCGCCAGCAGTGATCGAGGGAGGAACTCTTACGAGCAGTACTTC.

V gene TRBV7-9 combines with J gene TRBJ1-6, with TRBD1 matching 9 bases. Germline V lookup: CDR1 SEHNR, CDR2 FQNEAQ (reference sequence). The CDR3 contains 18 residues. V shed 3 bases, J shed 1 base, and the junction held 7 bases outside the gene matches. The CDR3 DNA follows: TGTGCCAGCAGCTTTCTCCACAGGGGGCGATCCTATAATTCACCCCTCCACTTT. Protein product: CASSFLHRGRSYNSPLHF.

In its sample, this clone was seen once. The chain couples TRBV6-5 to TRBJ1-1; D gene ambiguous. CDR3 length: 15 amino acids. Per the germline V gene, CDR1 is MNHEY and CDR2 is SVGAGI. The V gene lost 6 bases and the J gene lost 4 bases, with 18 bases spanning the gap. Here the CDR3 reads CASRPQVVVGTEAFF. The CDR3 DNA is TGTGCCAGCAGACCTCAGGTCGTAGTTGGCACTGAAGCTTTCTTT.

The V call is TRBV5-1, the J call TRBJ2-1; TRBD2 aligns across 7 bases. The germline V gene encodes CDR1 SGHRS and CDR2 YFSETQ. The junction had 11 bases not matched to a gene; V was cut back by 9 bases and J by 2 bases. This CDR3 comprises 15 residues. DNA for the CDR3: TGCGCCACCCGGGAGGCGGGAGTGGCCTACAATGAGCAGTTCTTC. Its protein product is CATREAGVAYNEQFF.

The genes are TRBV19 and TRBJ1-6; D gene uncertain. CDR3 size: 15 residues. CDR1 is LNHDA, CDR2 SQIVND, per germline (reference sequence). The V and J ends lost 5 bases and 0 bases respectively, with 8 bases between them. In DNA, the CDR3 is TGTGCCAGTAGTTCGGTGGACTCCTATAATTCACCCCTCCACTTT. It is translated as CASSSVDSYNSPLHF.

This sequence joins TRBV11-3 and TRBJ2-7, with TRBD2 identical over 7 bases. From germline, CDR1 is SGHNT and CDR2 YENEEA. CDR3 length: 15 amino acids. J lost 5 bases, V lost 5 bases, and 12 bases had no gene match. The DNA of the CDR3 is TGTGCCAGCAGCCCCTCCGGCGGGAGAGGGAACGAGCAGTACTTC. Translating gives CASSPSGGRGNEQYF.

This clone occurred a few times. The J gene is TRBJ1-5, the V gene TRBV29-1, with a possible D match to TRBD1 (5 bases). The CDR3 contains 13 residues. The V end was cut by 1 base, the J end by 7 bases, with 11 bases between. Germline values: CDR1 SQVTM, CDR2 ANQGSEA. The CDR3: CSVEGREGQPQHF. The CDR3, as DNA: TGCAGCGTTGAAGGGAGGGAGGGGCAGCCCCAGCATTTT.

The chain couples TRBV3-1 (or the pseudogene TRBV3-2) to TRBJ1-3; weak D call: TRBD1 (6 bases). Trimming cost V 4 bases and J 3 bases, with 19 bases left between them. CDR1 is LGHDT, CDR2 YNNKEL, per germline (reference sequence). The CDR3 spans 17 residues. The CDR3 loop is CASSRTSDRTRGNTIYF. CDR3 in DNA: TGTGCCAGCAGCCGGACCTCAGACAGGACCCGTGGAAACACCATATATTTT.

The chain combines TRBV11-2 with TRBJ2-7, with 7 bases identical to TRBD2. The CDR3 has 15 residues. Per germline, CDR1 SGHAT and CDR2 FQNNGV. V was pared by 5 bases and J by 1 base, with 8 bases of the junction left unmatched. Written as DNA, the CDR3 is TGTGCCAGCAGCCCCTTCGGGGGGAATTCCTACGAGCAGTACTTC. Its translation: CASSPFGGNSYEQYF.

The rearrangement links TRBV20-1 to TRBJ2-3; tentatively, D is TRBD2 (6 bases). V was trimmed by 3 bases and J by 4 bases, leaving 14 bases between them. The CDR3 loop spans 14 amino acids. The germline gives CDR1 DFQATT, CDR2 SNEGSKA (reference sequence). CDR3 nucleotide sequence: TGCAGTGCTAGTCCGGGAGTTCAGGCAGATACGCAGTATTTT. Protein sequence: CSASPGVQADTQYF.

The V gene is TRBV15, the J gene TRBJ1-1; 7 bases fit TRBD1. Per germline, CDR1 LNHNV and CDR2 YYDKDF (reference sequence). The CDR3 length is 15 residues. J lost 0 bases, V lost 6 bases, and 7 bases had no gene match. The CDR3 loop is CATRPRGQLNTEAFF. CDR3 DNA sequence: TGTGCCACCAGACCGAGGGGACAGCTGAACACTGAAGCTTTCTTT.

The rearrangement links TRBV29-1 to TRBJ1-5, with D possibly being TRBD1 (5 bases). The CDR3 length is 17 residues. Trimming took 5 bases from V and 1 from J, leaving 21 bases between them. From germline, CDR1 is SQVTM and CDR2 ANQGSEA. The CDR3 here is CSVSLGSGWGSNQPQHF. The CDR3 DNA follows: TGCAGCGTTAGTCTAGGGTCAGGCTGGGGGAGCAATCAGCCCCAGCATTTT.

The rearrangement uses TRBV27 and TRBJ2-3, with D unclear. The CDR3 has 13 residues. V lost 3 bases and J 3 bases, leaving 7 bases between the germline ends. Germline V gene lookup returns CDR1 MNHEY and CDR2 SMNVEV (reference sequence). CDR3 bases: TGTGCCAGCAGTTTCGACGGTACAGATACGCAGTATTTT. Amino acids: CASSFDGTDTQYF.

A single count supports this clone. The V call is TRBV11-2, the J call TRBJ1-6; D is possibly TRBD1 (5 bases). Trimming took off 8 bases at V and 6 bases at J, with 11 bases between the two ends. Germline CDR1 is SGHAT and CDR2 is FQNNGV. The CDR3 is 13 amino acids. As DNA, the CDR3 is TGTGCCAGCCGGGACCCCTTTAATTCACCCCTCCACTTT. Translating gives CASRDPFNSPLHF. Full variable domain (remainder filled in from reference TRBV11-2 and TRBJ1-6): EAGVAQSPRYKIIEKRQSVAFWCNPISGHATLYWYQQILGQGPKLLIQFQNNGVVDDSQLPKDRFSAERLKGVDSTLKIQPAKLEDSAVYLCASRDPFNSPLHFGNGTRLTVT.

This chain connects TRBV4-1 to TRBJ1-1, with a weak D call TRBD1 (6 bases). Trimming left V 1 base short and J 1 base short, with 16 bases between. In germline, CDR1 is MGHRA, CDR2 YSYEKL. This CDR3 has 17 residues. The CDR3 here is CASSQGWDKVKNTEAFF. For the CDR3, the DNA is TGCGCCAGCAGCCAAGGTTGGGACAAGGTGAAGAACACTGAAGCTTTCTTT.

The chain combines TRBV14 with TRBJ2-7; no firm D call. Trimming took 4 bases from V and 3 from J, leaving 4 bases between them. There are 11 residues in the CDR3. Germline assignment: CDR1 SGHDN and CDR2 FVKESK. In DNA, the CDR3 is TGTGCCAGCAGCCTAGACTACGAGCAGTACTTC. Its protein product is CASSLDYEQYF.

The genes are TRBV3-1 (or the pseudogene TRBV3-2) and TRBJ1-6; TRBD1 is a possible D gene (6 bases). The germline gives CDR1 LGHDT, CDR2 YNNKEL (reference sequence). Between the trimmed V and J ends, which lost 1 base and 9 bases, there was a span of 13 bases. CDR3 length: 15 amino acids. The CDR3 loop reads CASSQGLRGRSPLHF. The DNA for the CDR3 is TGTGCCAGCAGCCAAGGTCTCCGGGGGCGTTCACCCCTCCACTTT.

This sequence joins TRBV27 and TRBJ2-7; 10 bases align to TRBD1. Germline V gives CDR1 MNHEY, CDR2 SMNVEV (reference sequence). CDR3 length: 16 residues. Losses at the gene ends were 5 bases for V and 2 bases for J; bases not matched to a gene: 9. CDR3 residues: CASSLTGQGWAYEQYF. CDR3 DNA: TGTGCCAGCAGTCTAACGGGACAGGGGTGGGCCTACGAGCAGTACTTC.

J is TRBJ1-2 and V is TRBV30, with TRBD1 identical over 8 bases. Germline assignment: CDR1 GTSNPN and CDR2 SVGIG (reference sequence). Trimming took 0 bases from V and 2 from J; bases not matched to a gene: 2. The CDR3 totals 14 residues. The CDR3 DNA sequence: TGTGCCTGGAGTGTACAGGGGGTAAACTATGGCTACACCTTC. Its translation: CAWSVQGVNYGYTF. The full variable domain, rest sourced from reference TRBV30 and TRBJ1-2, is SQTIHQWPATLVQPVGSPLSLECTVEGTSNPNLYWYRQAAGRGLQLLFYSVGIGQISSEVPQNLSASRPQDRQFILSSKKLLLSDSGFYLCAWSVQGVNYGYTFGSGTRLTVV.

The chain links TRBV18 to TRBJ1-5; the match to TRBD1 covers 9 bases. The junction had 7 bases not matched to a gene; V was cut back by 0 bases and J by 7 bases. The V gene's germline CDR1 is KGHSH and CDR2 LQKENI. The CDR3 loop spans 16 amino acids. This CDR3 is CASSPPGQGFGQPQHF. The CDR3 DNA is TGTGCCAGCTCACCACCGGGACAGGGATTCGGGCAGCCCCAGCATTTT. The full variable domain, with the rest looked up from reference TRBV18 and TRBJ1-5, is NAGVMQNPRHLVRRRGQEARLRCSPMKGHSHVYWYRQLPEEGLKFMVYLQKENIIDESGMPKERFSAEFPKEGPSILRIQQVVRGDSAAYFCASSPPGQGFGQPQHFGDGTRLSIL.

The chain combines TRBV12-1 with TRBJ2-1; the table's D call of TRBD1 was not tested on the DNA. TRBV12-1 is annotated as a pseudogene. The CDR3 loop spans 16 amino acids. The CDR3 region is CASSPLGQGGKGEQFF. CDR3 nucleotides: TGTGCCAGCAGCCCACTCGGACAGGGGGGGAAGGGTGAGCAGTTCTTC.

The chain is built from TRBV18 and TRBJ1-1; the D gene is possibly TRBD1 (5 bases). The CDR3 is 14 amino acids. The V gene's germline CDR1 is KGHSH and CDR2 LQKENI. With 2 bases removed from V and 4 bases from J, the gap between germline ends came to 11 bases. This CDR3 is CASSPGRDLTEAFF. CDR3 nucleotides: TGTGCCAGCTCACCAGGCAGGGACCTCACTGAAGCTTTCTTT.

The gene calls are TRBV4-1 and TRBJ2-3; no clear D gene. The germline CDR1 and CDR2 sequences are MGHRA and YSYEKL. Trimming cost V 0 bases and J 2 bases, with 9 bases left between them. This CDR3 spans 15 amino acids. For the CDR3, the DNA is TGCGCCAGCAGCCAAGAAAGGGTGAACACAGATACGCAGTATTTT. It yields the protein CASSQERVNTDTQYF.

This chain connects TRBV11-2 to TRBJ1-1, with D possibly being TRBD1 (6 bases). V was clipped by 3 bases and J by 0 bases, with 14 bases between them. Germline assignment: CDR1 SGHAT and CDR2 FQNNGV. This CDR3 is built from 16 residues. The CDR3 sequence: CASSLRTAIMNTEAFF. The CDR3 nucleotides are TGTGCCAGCAGCTTGCGGACAGCAATAATGAACACTGAAGCTTTCTTT.

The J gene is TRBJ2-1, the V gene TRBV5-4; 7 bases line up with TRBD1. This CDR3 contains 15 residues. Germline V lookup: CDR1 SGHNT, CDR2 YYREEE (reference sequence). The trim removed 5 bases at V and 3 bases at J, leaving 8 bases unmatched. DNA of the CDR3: TGTGCCAGCAGGGCTCCCGGGACAGTCTACAATGAGCAGTTCTTC. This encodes CASRAPGTVYNEQFF.

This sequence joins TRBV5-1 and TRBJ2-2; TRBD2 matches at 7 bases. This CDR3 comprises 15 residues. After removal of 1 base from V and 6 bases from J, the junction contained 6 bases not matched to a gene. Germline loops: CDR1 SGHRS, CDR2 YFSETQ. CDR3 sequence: CASSLLAGAPGELFF. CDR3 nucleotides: TGCGCCAGCAGCTTGTTGGCGGGAGCCCCCGGGGAGCTGTTTTTT.

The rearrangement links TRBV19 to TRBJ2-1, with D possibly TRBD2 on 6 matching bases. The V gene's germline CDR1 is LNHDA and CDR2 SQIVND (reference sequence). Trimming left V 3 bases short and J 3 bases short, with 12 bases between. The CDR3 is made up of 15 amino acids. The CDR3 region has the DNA TGTGCCAGTAGTATGGACGGGGGATTCTACAATGAGCAGTTCTTC. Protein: CASSMDGGFYNEQFF.

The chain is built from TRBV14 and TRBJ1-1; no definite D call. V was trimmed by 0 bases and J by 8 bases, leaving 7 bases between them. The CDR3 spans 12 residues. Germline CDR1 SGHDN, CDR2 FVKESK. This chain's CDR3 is CASSQDTWEAFF. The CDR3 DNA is TGTGCCAGCAGCCAAGATACGTGGGAAGCTTTCTTT.